Listed below are T cell receptor beta chains from one sample, sequenced in a study of cytomegalovirus exposure and HLA in healthy donors. Here immunoSEQ multiplex PCR was the method, and the copy in TCRdb shows in-frame clones only, minus some. Here the sample spans about 120,000 clones, approximately 89% being singletons. The material sequenced was PBMCs. Receptors originate from a woman between 18 and 29 years old in good health and CMV-seronegative. Both conserved end residues are part of each CDR3. A D gene is named only where the DNA matches it firmly. Size is omitted from some rows. Given values are once, few, many or a class for expanded clones.

>TRBV10-3|.|once|TRBJ2-3
CAISFGDLDTQYF
TGTGCCATCAGTTTCGGAGACCTAGATACGCAGTATTTT
>TRBV6-6|TRBD1|.|TRBJ1-1
CASSYTGQGANTEAFF
TGTGCCAGCAGTTACACGGGACAGGGGGCGAACACTGAAGCTTTCTTT
>TRBV5-1|TRBD1|.|TRBJ1-2
CASSPGQGAPYGYTF
TGCGCCAGCAGCCCAGGACAGGGGGCACCTTATGGCTACACCTTC
>TRBV19|.|.|TRBJ2-7
CASSISPGASYEQYF
TGTGCCAGTAGTATTTCTCCAGGGGCCTCCTACGAGCAGTACTTC
>TRBV30|.|few|TRBJ1-5
CAWGAGDNQPQHF
TGTGCCTGGGGGGCAGGGGACAATCAGCCCCAGCATTTT
>TRBV7-7|.|.|TRBJ2-1
CASSLDGGPLDEQFF
TGTGCCAGCAGCTTAGATGGGGGCCCGCTAGATGAGCAGTTCTTC
>TRBV7-2|.|.|TRBJ2-3
CASSLNGGARSTDTQYF
TGTGCCAGCAGCTTAAACGGGGGAGCACGGAGCACAGATACGCAGTATTTT
>TRBV5-8|.|.|TRBJ2-7
CASTPRFSYEQYF
TGTGCCAGCACCCCGAGGTTTTCCTACGAGCAGTACTTC
>TRBV21-1|.|.|TRBJ1-6
CASSKVQGAGTGNSPLHF
TGTGCCAGCAGCAAAGTGCAGGGGGCAGGTACGGGTAATTCACCCCTCCACTTT
>TRBV10-3|TRBD1|.|TRBJ1-2
CAISESEGRGDYGYTF
TGTGCCATCAGTGAGTCAGAGGGCAGGGGGGACTATGGCTACACCTTC
>TRBV28|TRBD1|.|TRBJ1-1
CASSFLPWTGQNTEAFF
TGTGCCAGCAGTTTCCTCCCTTGGACAGGACAAAACACTGAAGCTTTCTTT
>TRBV28|.|.|TRBJ2-1
CASRPFSGARGNEQFF
TGTGCCAGCAGACCTTTTTCGGGAGCAAGAGGGAATGAGCAGTTCTTC
>TRBV7-9|.|.|TRBJ2-1
CASSSGNEQFF
TGTGCCAGCAGCTCGGGCAATGAGCAGTTCTTC
>TRBV6-5|.|.|TRBJ1-6
CASSYSNSLNSPLHF
TGTGCCAGCAGTTACTCCAACAGCTTAAATTCACCCCTCCACTTT
>TRBV5-1|.|.|TRBJ1-2
CASSLAGQNYGYTF
TGCGCCAGCAGCTTGGCCGGACAGAACTATGGCTACACCTTC
>TRBV11-2|.|.|TRBJ2-7
CASSNRSGEKIYEQYF
TGTGCCAGCAGCAACCGGTCTGGGGAGAAGATCTACGAGCAGTACTTC
>TRBV6-4|TRBD1|.|TRBJ1-5
CASRTGDDQPQHF
TGTGCCAGCAGGACAGGGGACGATCAGCCCCAGCATTTT
>TRBV9|.|.|TRBJ1-2
CASSVGTWGQDGYTF
TGTGCCAGCAGCGTAGGTACGTGGGGGCAGGACGGCTACACCTTC
>TRBV18|.|.|TRBJ1-1
CASSPGLDRAAEAFF
TGTGCCAGCTCACCTGGCCTCGACAGAGCCGCTGAAGCTTTCTTT
>TRBV5-5|.|.|TRBJ1-3
CASSRPEIISGNTIYF
TGTGCCAGCAGCAGACCGGAGATTATCTCTGGAAACACCATATATTTT
>TRBV7-8|TRBD1|.|TRBJ1-2
CASSLHDPQGAGYTF
TGTGCCAGCAGCCTACACGACCCACAGGGGGCGGGCTACACCTTC
>TRBV2|.|.|TRBJ1-2
CASSERAGWNGYTF
TGTGCCAGCAGTGAAAGGGCAGGGTGGAATGGCTACACCTTC